Below are 6 T cell receptor beta chains sequenced from a single sample in a study of blood T cell repertoires in COVID-19. Profiling relied on immunoSEQ multiplex PCR, and the TCRdb table lists in-frame clones only, not all of them. There are around 77,000 clones in the sample; around 83% occur only once, and about 6.9% lies in the top ten. Sequenced: peripheral blood. The receptor source for this set is a man aged 25-45 years with COVID-19, enrolled during active disease.

The chain links TRBV28 to TRBJ2-1, with 7 bases lining up with TRBD1. Germline CDR1 is MDHEN and CDR2 is SYDVKM. J was trimmed by 3 bases and V by 4 bases; bases with no gene match: 3. The CDR3 is 14 residues long. CDR3 DNA sequence: TGTGCCAGCAGTTCGGGACAGAACTACAATGAGCAGTTCTTC. This gives the protein CASSSGQNYNEQFF.

J is TRBJ1-2 and V is TRBV15; D might be TRBD1 (6 bases). CDR3 length: 13 amino acids. V dropped 5 bases and J dropped 6 bases, with 13 bases sitting between them. CDR1 is LNHNV, CDR2 YYDKDF, per germline (reference sequence). The CDR3 coding sequence is TGTGCCACCAGCCGTAGGGGGTCAAATGGCTACACCTTC. It yields the protein CATSRRGSNGYTF.

CDR3 sequence (DNA): TGTGCCAGCACCTTAGGACTAGCGGGAGCGGAGACCCAGTACTTC. Protein product: CASTLGLAGAETQYF. The rearrangement links TRBV5-4 to TRBJ2-5; 13 bases line up with TRBD2. V was pared by 6 bases and J by 5 bases, with 7 bases of the junction left unmatched. The CDR3 totals 15 residues. Germline V gene sequence: CDR1 SGHNT, CDR2 YYREEE (reference sequence).

The chain joins TRBV7-8 to TRBJ2-2; unclear D gene. The germline V and J ends were trimmed by 5 bases and 2 bases, with 9 bases remaining between them. Looked up from germline, CDR1 is SGHVS and CDR2 is FQNEAQ. This CDR3 is 14 amino acids long. The DNA for the CDR3 is TGTGCCAGCAGCGTGGGCACTAACACCGGGGAGCTGTTTTTT. As protein: CASSVGTNTGELFF.

The rearrangement uses TRBV6-2 or TRBV6-3 and TRBJ2-3; 9 positions agree with TRBD2. The germline V gene encodes CDR1 MNHEY and CDR2 SVGEGT. Trimming removed 4 bases from V and 6 bases from J; junction bases left unmatched: 11. The length of the CDR3 is 16 residues. CDR3 nucleotides: TGTGCCAGCAGTTCCCCCCTAGCGGGGAAAGGGGATACGCAGTATTTT. Amino acid sequence: CASSSPLAGKGDTQYF.

Written as DNA, the CDR3 is TGTGCCAGCAGTCCAGGGGCGGGCCAGCCCCAGCATTTT. This codes for CASSPGAGQPQHF. V usage is TRBV7-8 and J usage is TRBJ1-5; D perhaps matches TRBD1 (6 bases). The CDR3 sequence is 13 residues long. Trimming left V 6 bases short and J 7 bases short, with 13 bases between. Germline CDR1 is SGHVS and CDR2 is FQNEAQ.